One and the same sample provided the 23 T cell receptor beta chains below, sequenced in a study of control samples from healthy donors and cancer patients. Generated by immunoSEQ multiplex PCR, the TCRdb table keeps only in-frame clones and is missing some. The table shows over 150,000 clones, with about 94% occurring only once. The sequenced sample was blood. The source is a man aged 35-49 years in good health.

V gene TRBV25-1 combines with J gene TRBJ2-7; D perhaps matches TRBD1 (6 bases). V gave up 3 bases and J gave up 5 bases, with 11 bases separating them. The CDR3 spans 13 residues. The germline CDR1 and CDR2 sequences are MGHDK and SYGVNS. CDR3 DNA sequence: TGTGCCAGCAGTGAGCAGGGGTGGGACGAGCAGTACTTC. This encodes CASSEQGWDEQYF.

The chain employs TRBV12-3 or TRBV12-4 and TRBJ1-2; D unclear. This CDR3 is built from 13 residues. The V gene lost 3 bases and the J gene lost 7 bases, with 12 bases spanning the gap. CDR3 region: CASSLEGRVGYTF. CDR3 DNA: TGTGCCAGCAGTTTGGAGGGAAGAGTTGGCTACACCTTC.

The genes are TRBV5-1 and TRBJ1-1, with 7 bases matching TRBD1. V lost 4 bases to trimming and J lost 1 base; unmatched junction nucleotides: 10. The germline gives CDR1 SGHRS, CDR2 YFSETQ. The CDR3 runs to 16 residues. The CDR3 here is CASSPRAAGGNTEAFF. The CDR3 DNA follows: TGCGCCAGCAGCCCCAGGGCGGCAGGGGGGAACACTGAAGCTTTCTTT.

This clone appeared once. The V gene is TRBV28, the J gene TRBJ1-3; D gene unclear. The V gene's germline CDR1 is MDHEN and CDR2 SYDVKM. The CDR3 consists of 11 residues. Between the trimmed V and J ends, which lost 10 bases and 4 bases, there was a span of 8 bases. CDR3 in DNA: TGTGCCACTCTAACCGGAAACACCATATATTTT. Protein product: CATLTGNTIYF. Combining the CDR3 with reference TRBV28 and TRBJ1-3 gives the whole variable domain DVKVTQSSRYLVKRTGEKVFLECVQDMDHENMFWYRQDPGLGLRLIYFSYDVKMKEKGDIPEGYSVSREKKERFSLILESASTNQTSMYLCATLTGNTIYFGEGSWLTVV.

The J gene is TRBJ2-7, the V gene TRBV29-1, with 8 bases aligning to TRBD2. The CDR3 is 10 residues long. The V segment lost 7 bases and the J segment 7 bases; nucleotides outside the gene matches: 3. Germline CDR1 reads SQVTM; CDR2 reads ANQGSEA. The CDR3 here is CSALAGEQYF. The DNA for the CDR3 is TGCAGCGCGTTAGCGGGGGAGCAGTACTTC.

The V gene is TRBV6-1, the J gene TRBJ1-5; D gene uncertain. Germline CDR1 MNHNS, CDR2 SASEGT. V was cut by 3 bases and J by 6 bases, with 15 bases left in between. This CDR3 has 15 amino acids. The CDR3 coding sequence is TGTGCCAGCAGTGACCCCCTAGGTACGCGTCAGCCCCAGCATTTT. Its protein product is CASSDPLGTRQPQHF.

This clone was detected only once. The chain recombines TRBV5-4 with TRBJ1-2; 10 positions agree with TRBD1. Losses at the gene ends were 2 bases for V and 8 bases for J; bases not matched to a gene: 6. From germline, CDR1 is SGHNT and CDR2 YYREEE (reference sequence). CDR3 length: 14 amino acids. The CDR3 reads CASSFPDRGRGYTF. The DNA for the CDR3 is TGTGCCAGCAGCTTCCCCGACAGGGGGCGAGGCTACACCTTC.

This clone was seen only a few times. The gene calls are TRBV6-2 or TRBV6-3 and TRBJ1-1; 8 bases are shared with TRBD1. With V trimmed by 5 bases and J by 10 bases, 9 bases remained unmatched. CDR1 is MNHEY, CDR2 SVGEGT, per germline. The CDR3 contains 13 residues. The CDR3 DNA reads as TGTGCCAGCAGTCGCCCAGGGGGCGAGCGAGCTTTCTTT. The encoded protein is CASSRPGGERAFF.

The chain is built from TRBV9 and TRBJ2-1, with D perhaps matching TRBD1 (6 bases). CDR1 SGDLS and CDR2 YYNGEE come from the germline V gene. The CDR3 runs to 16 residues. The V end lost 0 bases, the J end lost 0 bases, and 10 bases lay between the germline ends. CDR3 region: CASSVDRESSYNEQFF. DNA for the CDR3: TGTGCCAGCAGCGTAGACAGGGAGAGCTCCTACAATGAGCAGTTCTTC.

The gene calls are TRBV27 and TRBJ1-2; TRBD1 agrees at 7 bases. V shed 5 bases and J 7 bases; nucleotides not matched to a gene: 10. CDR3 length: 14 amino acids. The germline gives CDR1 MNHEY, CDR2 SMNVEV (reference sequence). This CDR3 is CASSQGEVDGGYTF. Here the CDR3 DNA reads TGTGCCAGCAGTCAGGGGGAGGTTGATGGTGGCTACACCTTC.

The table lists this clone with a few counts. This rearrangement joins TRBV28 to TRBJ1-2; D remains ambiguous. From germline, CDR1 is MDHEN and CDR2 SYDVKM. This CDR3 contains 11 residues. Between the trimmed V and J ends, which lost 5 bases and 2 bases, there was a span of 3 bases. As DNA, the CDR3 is TGTGCCAGCAGTCACAACTATGGCTACACCTTC. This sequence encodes CASSHNYGYTF.

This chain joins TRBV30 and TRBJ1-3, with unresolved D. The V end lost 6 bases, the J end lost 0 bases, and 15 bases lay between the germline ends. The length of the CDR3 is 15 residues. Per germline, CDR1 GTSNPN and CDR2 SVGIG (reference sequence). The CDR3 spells CACQFYSSSGNTIYF. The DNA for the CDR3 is TGTGCCTGCCAGTTCTACTCGAGCTCTGGAAACACCATATATTTT.

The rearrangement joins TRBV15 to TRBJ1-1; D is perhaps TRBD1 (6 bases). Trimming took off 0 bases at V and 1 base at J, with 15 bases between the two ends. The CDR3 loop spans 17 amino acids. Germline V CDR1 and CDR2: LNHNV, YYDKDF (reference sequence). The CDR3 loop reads CATSRERMGARNTEAFF. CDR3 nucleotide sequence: TGTGCCACCAGCAGAGAGCGAATGGGGGCGAGGAACACTGAAGCTTTCTTT. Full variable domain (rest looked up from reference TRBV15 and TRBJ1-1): DAMVIQNPRYQVTQFGKPVTLSCSQTLNHNVMYWYQQKSSQAPKLLFHYYDKDFNNEADTPDNFQSRRPNTSFCFLDIRSPGLGDTAMYLCATSRERMGARNTEAFFGQGTRLTVV.

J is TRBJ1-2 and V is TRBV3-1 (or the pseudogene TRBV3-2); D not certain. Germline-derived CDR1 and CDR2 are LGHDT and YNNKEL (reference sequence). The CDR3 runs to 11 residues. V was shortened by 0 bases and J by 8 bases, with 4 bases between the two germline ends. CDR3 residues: CASSQDWGYTF. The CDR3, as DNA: TGTGCCAGCAGCCAAGACTGGGGCTACACCTTC.

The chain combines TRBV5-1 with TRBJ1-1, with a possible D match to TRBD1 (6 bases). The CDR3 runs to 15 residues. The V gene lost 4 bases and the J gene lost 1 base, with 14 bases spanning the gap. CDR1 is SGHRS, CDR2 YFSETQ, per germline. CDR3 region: CASSLGTRGNTEAFF. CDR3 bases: TGCGCCAGCAGCCTCGGGACAAGGGGGAACACTGAAGCTTTCTTT. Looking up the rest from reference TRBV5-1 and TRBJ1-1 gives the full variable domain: KAGVTQTPRYLIKTRGQQVTLSCSPISGHRSVSWYQQTPGQGLQFLFEYFSETQRNKGNFPGRFSGRQFSNSRSEMNVSTLELGDSALYLCASSLGTRGNTEAFFGQGTRLTVV.

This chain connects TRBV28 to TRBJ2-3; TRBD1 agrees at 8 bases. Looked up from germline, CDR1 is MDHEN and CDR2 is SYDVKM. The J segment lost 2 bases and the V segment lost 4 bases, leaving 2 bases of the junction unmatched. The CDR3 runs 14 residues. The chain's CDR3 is CASSYQGATDTQYF. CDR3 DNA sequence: TGTGCCAGCAGTTACCAGGGGGCCACAGATACGCAGTATTTT.

CDR3 sequence reads: CASSLDGSYGYTF. DNA of the CDR3: TGTGCCAGCAGCTTAGACGGGTCGTATGGCTACACCTTC. The chain joins TRBV7-9 to TRBJ1-2; no clear D. The V and J ends lost 1 base and 5 bases respectively, with 8 bases between them. CDR3 length: 13 residues. Germline CDR1 is SEHNR and CDR2 is FQNEAQ (reference sequence).

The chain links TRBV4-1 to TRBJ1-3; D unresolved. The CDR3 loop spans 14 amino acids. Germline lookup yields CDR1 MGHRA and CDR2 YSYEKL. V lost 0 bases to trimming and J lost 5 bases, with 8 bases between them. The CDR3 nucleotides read TGCGCCAGCAGCCAAGAGCTCAACCGAAACACCATATATTTT. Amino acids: CASSQELNRNTIYF.

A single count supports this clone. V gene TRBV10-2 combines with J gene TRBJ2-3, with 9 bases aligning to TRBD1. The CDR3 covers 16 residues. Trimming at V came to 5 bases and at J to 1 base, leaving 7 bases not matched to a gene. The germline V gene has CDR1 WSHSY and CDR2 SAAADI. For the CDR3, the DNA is TGCGCCAGCAGTTTTACAGGGGGCGACCGCACAGATACGCAGTATTTT. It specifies CASSFTGGDRTDTQYF.

CDR3 sequence (DNA): TGTGCCAGCAGCCAACGGGACACCCCGTCTGAAGCTTTCTTT. Translating gives CASSQRDTPSEAFF. V and J are TRBV3-1 (or the pseudogene TRBV3-2) and TRBJ1-1; D perhaps matches TRBD1 (6 bases). Trimming pared 2 bases from V and 6 bases from J, leaving 13 bases between. Germline V gene sequence: CDR1 LGHDT, CDR2 YNNKEL (reference sequence). The CDR3 runs to 14 residues.

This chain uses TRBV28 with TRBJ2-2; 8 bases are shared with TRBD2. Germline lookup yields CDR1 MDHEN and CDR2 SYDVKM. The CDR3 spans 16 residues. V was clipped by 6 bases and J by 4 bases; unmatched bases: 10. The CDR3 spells CASSSPRGAGTGELFF. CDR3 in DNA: TGTGCCAGCAGCTCCCCGCGGGGGGCGGGCACCGGGGAGCTGTTTTTT.

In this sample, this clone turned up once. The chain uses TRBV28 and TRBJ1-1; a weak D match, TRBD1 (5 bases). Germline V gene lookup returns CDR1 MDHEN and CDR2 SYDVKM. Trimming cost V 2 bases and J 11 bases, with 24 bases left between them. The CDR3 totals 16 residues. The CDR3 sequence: CASSLGGAGTGVMAFF. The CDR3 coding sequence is TGTGCCAGCAGTTTAGGTGGGGCCGGGACGGGGGTAATGGCTTTCTTT.

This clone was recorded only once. In DNA form, the CDR3 reads TGTGCCAGCAGTTTAAGCTTGGGAGACTACGAGCAGTACTTC. Its protein product is CASSLSLGDYEQYF. This chain uses TRBV27 with TRBJ2-7; tentative D call: TRBD2 (5 bases). CDR1 is MNHEY, CDR2 SMNVEV, per germline (reference sequence). The CDR3 contains 14 residues. Trimming took off 2 bases at V and 3 bases at J, with 11 bases between the two ends.